Listed here is a single T cell receptor beta chain. In the authors' methods: Amplification from reference gene primers served as the basis for estimated nucleated cell counts. The repertoire was sequenced with immunoSEQ multiplex PCR; TCRdb's copy has only in-frame clones and lacks some. V and J calls and clone size follow that table, whereas D and trimming were derived from the DNA. The sample lists 90,000 to 100,000 clones, less than 90% occurring once. This entry belongs to a study of blood T cell repertoires in COVID-19. The overall study: Samples came from the United States, Italy and Spain, spanning acute and convalescent COVID-19.

With 6 bases removed from V and 5 bases from J, the gap between germline ends came to 16 bases. The CDR3 is 14 residues long. Germline CDR1 is MNHEY and CDR2 is SVGAGI. The chain uses TRBV6-5 and TRBJ2-5; D is possibly TRBD1 (6 bases). Sequences were obtained from peripheral blood. This clonotype was obtained from a man aged 65 to 85 with active or convalescent COVID-19. The CDR3 reads CASRTGHLGETQYF. The DNA for the CDR3 is TGTGCCAGCAGAACGGGACACTTAGGGGAGACCCAGTACTTC.